The 8 T cell receptor beta chains below all came from one sample that was sequenced in a study of OX40 agonist ivuxolimab in advanced cancers. Assay: immunoSEQ multiplex PCR; the TCRdb copy retains only in-frame clones and omits some. The sample includes around 53,000 clones, around four fifths of them seen just once. The specimen was CD4+ or CD8+ T cells sorted from blood, collected in a trial of the OX40 agonist ivuxolimab. Receptors were obtained from an adult with an advanced solid tumor such as melanoma, head and neck, liver or kidney cancer.

The rearrangement links TRBV7-9 to TRBJ2-7; 7 bases agree with TRBD1. Germline values: CDR1 SEHNR, CDR2 FQNEAQ (reference sequence). The CDR3 is 14 amino acids. V trimming: 2 bases; J trimming: 3 bases; junction bases outside the gene matches: 4. In DNA form, the CDR3 reads TGTGCCAGCAGCTTATACAGGGGCGACTACGAGCAGTACTTC. This codes for CASSLYRGDYEQYF.

The chain carries TRBV9 and TRBJ2-4; 9 nucleotides agree with TRBD1. This CDR3 comprises 16 residues. Germline values: CDR1 SGDLS, CDR2 YYNGEE. V trimming: 3 bases; J trimming: 7 bases; junction bases outside the gene matches: 11. CDR3 sequence: CASSGPHGQGRNIQYF. CDR3 nucleotide sequence: TGTGCCAGCAGCGGCCCACACGGACAGGGGAGGAACATTCAGTACTTC.

The chain uses TRBV6-6 and TRBJ1-2; weak D call: TRBD1 (6 bases). V lost 6 bases and J lost 3, with 14 bases in between. CDR1 and CDR2 from the germline V gene are MNHNY and SVGAGI (reference sequence). This CDR3 is 14 amino acids long. The CDR3 protein is CASRLAGGDYGYTF. The CDR3 DNA is TGTGCCAGCAGATTAGCCGGGGGCGACTATGGCTACACCTTC.

The J gene is TRBJ2-1, the V gene TRBV5-1; D unclear. Germline CDR1 reads SGHRS; CDR2 reads YFSETQ. The CDR3 is 13 residues long. The V end lost 4 bases, the J end lost 7 bases, and 12 bases lay between the germline ends. DNA for the CDR3: TGCGCCAGCAGCCTATCGATTGGGAATGAGCAGTTCTTC. Its translation is CASSLSIGNEQFF.

CDR3 sequence: CASSVSSGSYNEQFF. The CDR3 DNA reads as TGTGCCAGCAGCGTATCTAGCGGCTCCTACAATGAGCAGTTCTTC. The chain is built from TRBV11-3 and TRBJ2-1; the match to TRBD2 covers 7 bases. The CDR3 is made up of 15 amino acids. CDR1 is SGHNT and CDR2 is YENEEA in the germline V gene. V lost 5 bases, J lost 0 bases, and 4 bases stayed unmatched.

The V and J genes are TRBV25-1 and TRBJ2-2; 7 bases are a match to TRBD1. The germline gives CDR1 MGHDK, CDR2 SYGVNS. V gave up 6 bases and J gave up 0 bases; unmatched junction bases: 4. CDR3 length: 15 amino acids. The CDR3 DNA reads as TGTGCCAGCAGGCTGACAGGGTCGAACACCGGGGAGCTGTTTTTT. As protein: CASRLTGSNTGELFF.

V and J are TRBV2 and TRBJ2-7, with D possibly called TRBD1 or TRBD2 (6 bases each). This CDR3 has 15 residues. Looked up from germline, CDR1 is SNHLY and CDR2 is FYNNEI. Deletions cut 4 bases from V and 2 bases from J, with 15 bases between. The CDR3 DNA sequence: TGTGCCAGCAGTGCCTTAGGGGGGACAACCTACGAGCAGTACTTC. Translated: CASSALGGTTYEQYF.

The rearrangement joins TRBV19 to TRBJ1-1; no firm D call. The CDR3 consists of 16 residues. Deletions cut 1 base from V and 0 bases from J, with 12 bases between. Germline V gives CDR1 LNHDA, CDR2 SQIVND (reference sequence). The CDR3 DNA sequence: TGTGCCAGTAGTATAGGGACGGGAGGGATGAACACTGAAGCTTTCTTT. It translates to CASSIGTGGMNTEAFF.